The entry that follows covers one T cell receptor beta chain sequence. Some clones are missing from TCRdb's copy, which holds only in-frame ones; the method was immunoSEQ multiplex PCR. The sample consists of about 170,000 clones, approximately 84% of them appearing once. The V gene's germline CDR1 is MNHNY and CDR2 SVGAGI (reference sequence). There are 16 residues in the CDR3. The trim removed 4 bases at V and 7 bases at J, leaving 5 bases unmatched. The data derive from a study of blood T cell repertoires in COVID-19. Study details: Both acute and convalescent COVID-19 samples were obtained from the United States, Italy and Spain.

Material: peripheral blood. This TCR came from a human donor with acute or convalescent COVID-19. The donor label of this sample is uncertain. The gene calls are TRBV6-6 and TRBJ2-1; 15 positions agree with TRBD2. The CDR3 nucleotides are TGTGCCAGCAGTTCCCCCGGGACTAGCGGGGGGAATGAGCAGTTCTTC. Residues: CASSSPGTSGGNEQFF.